This T cell receptor (beta chain) was sequenced in a study of T cell repertoires in cytomegalovirus infection. The overall study: The authors relied on CMV epitopes, both recently identified HLA-C-restricted and well-studied HLA-B-restricted. Public TCR beta signature analysis indicated the presence of both CMV infection and matching HLA type. Notes on the study in general: HLA-C-restricted TCR beta clonotypes specific for CMV led the ex vivo response.

This clonotype was seen only a few times. The antigen remains unidentified. CDR1 is SGHVS, CDR2 FNYEAQ, per germline. CDR3 length: 13 residues. With 5 bases clipped from V and 7 bases from J, the junction kept 5 bases outside the gene matches. A single record per CDR3 protein comes from TCRdb applying MiXCR to the reads. The data show about a million distinct CDR3 sequences, around a third seen once. J is TRBJ1-2 and V is TRBV7-6; 9 nucleotides match TRBD1. This TCR derives from a human donor in good health (CMV status not recorded). Some clones in this sample may be carry-over from other donors' samples. The sample here was cultured CD8+ T cells from PBMCs, taken from culture after CMV antigen stimulation. CDR3 in amino acids: CASSPDRGSGYTF. The DNA of the CDR3 is TGTGCCAGCAGCCCGGACAGGGGATCTGGCTACACCTTC.